The 23 T cell receptor beta chains below were found in one sample sequenced in a study of shared clonotypes between healthy human individuals. Naive CD8 cells were CD45RO-negative, positively selected for CCR7, excluding terminally differentiated effector memory CD45RA+ cells. The data were produced by immunoSEQ multiplex PCR, yet TCRdb's version contains in-frame clones alone and is incomplete. This table holds about 800,000 clones, about 96% found once. Sequenced: naive CD8+ T cells sorted from blood. The source of these receptors is a man aged 25-45 years in good health.

CDR3 sequence (DNA): TGTGCCATCAGTGATTCCGGGACATCCGGACAAGCTTTCTTT. It codes for CAISDSGTSGQAFF. The J gene is TRBJ1-1, the V gene TRBV10-3, with D maybe TRBD1 (6 bases). Germline CDR1 reads ENHRY; CDR2 reads SYGVKD. The V and J ends lost 3 bases and 9 bases respectively, with 17 bases between them. There are 14 residues in the CDR3.

This clone was detected only once. The V call is TRBV4-1, the J call TRBJ2-7; 12 bases align to TRBD2. Trimming removed 1 base from V and 3 bases from J; junction bases left unmatched: 10. Per the germline V gene, CDR1 is MGHRA and CDR2 is YSYEKL. This CDR3 region has 18 residues. The CDR3 DNA is TGCGCCAGCAGCCAAGTCGGCGGACTAGCGGGAAACGGCTACGAGCAGTACTTC. Protein: CASSQVGGLAGNGYEQYF.

The V and J genes are TRBV19 and TRBJ2-7, with 7 bases that match TRBD2. Per germline, CDR1 LNHDA and CDR2 SQIVND (reference sequence). Trimming took 7 bases from V and 2 from J; bases not matched to a gene: 8. This CDR3 spans 14 amino acids. The CDR3 loop is CASKVVAGAYEQYF. DNA for the CDR3: TGTGCCAGTAAGGTAGTGGCGGGAGCCTACGAGCAGTACTTC.

The V and J genes are TRBV11-2 and TRBJ2-5; 8 bases are shared with TRBD1. J was trimmed by 5 bases and V by 4 bases; bases with no gene match: 9. Germline V gene sequence: CDR1 SGHAT, CDR2 FQNNGV. The CDR3 runs 15 residues. The DNA of the CDR3 is TGTGCCAGCAGCTCCGCCCTGGACAGGGAGGAGACCCAGTACTTC. This translates into CASSSALDREETQYF.

This clone was detected only once. V and J are TRBV10-3 and TRBJ2-7; possibly TRBD1 for D (5 bases). CDR3 length: 16 residues. Trimming left V 3 bases short and J 1 base short, with 16 bases between. Germline CDR1 is ENHRY and CDR2 is SYGVKD. Written as DNA, the CDR3 is TGTGCCATCAGTGATCTCGAGACAGCCATATCCTACGAGCAGTACTTC. This translates into CAISDLETAISYEQYF.

As concerns this clone: At the DNA level, this CDR3 is encoded by other sequences in the same sample as well. CDR3 bases: TGTGCCAGCAGTCGGACTAGCGGGAATGAGCAGTTCTTC. Protein: CASSRTSGNEQFF. This chain uses TRBV27 with TRBJ2-1; 11 bases are shared with TRBD2. Germline V gene data show CDR1 as MNHEY and CDR2 as SMNVEV (reference sequence). The CDR3 length is 13 residues. The J segment lost 7 bases and the V segment lost 5 bases, leaving 1 base of the junction unmatched.

The sample holds one count of this clone. The chain uses TRBV7-9 and TRBJ1-5; D not certain. The germline gives CDR1 SEHNR, CDR2 FQNEAQ (reference sequence). This CDR3 comprises 15 residues. V lost 0 bases, J lost 5 bases, and 11 bases lay in between. CDR3 sequence: CASSLARTGDQPQHF. The CDR3, as DNA: TGTGCCAGCAGCTTAGCGCGGACTGGGGATCAGCCCCAGCATTTT.

The rearrangement links TRBV9 to TRBJ2-2, with D tentatively TRBD2 (5 bases). The V end lost 0 bases, the J end lost 1 base, and 7 bases lay between the germline ends. Germline CDR1 SGDLS, CDR2 YYNGEE. This CDR3 has 15 residues. Here the CDR3 DNA reads TGTGCCAGCAGCGTAGGGGAGCGGAACACCGGGGAGCTGTTTTTT. It yields the protein CASSVGERNTGELFF. Using reference TRBV9 and TRBJ2-2 for the parts outside the CDR3, the full variable domain is DSGVTQTPKHLITATGQRVTLRCSPRSGDLSVYWYQQSLDQGLQFLIQYYNGEERAKGNILERFSAQQFPDLHSELNLSSLELGDSALYFCASSVGERNTGELFFGEGSRLTVL.

The chain carries TRBV13 and TRBJ1-1, with D tentatively TRBD1 (5 bases). The V gene's germline CDR1 is PRHDT and CDR2 FYEKMQ (reference sequence). V shed 3 bases and J shed 6 bases, with 5 bases lying between them. The CDR3 length is 11 residues. DNA of the CDR3: TGTGCCAGCAGCTTGACAGCTGAAGCTTTCTTT. It specifies CASSLTAEAFF.

The J gene is TRBJ1-5, the V gene TRBV28, with unresolved D. Per germline, CDR1 MDHEN and CDR2 SYDVKM. V lost 3 bases, J lost 5 bases, and 14 bases lay in between. The CDR3 spans 15 residues. The CDR3 region has the DNA TGTGCCAGCAGTTTTTTCCCTTCCGGAGATCAGCCCCAGCATTTT. It encodes CASSFFPSGDQPQHF.

This chain uses TRBV7-2 with TRBJ2-7; no firm D call. The CDR3 runs 14 residues. Germline CDR1 is SGHTA and CDR2 is FQGNSA. V lost 4 bases, J lost 2 bases, and 12 bases lay in between. DNA for the CDR3: TGTGCCAGCAGCTACTCTGACGGACCCTACGAGCAGTACTTC. Amino acids: CASSYSDGPYEQYF.

V is TRBV6-5 and J is TRBJ2-1, with 13 nucleotides matching TRBD2. V dropped 7 bases and J dropped 7; count of bases not matched to a gene: 7. Germline V gives CDR1 MNHEY, CDR2 SVGAGI. This CDR3 is built from 15 residues. The CDR3 region is CASTIGTSGMNEQFF. CDR3 nucleotides: TGTGCCAGCACCATAGGGACTAGCGGGATGAATGAGCAGTTCTTC.

The V call is TRBV6-5, the J call TRBJ2-6, with unresolved D. Trimming removed 8 bases at V and 0 bases at J, with 11 bases between. The CDR3 has 15 amino acids. CDR1 MNHEY and CDR2 SVGAGI come from the germline V gene. The CDR3 sequence is CASGNWGSGANVLTF. CDR3 nucleotides: TGTGCCAGCGGCAACTGGGGCTCTGGGGCCAACGTCCTGACTTTC.

The chain joins TRBV27 to TRBJ2-1, with no clear D. The CDR3 is 14 residues long. Germline V lookup: CDR1 MNHEY, CDR2 SMNVEV (reference sequence). Trimming took off 6 bases at V and 9 bases at J, with 18 bases between the two ends. In nucleotides, the CDR3 is TGTGCCAGCAGACCCCACCTTTGGGGTGGTGAGCAGTTCTTC. This encodes CASRPHLWGGEQFF.

Points on this clone: The sample carries other DNA sequences with the same CDR3. The chain has TRBV5-8 and TRBJ2-1; D unresolved. The V and J ends lost 4 bases and 3 bases respectively, with 5 bases between them. The CDR3 covers 12 residues. Germline V gene lookup returns CDR1 SGHTS and CDR2 YDEGEE. The DNA for the CDR3 is TGTGCCAGCAGCCTTAGCTACAATGAGCAGTTCTTC. Residues: CASSLSYNEQFF.

V usage is TRBV5-4 and J usage is TRBJ1-4, with D uncertain. There are 15 residues in the CDR3. Between the trimmed V and J ends, which lost 0 bases and 3 bases, there was a span of 9 bases. Germline V gene lookup returns CDR1 SGHNT and CDR2 YYREEE (reference sequence). The CDR3 nucleotides are TGTGCCAGCAGCTTGGACCCAGGATCTAATGAAAAACTGTTTTTT. Translated: CASSLDPGSNEKLFF.

The chain is built from TRBV21-1 and TRBJ2-1; TRBD2 is taken as the D call from the table, unchecked against the DNA. TRBV21-1 is a pseudogene segment. The CDR3 consists of 20 residues. The DNA for the CDR3 is TGTGCCCGGCACAGACTAGGGCAGGACCTTAGCAGGAGCTCCTACAATGAGCAGTTCTTC. It codes for CARHRLGQDLSRSSYNEQFF.

V and J are TRBV28 and TRBJ2-3; perhaps TRBD1 as D (5 bases). The CDR3 covers 14 residues. CDR1 and CDR2 from the germline V gene are MDHEN and SYDVKM. Trimming shortened V by 6 bases and J by 8 bases, and 18 bases separated the two germline ends. This CDR3 reads CASSQATGDGTQYF. The DNA of the CDR3 is TGTGCCAGCAGCCAAGCCACAGGTGATGGTACGCAGTATTTT.

This sequence joins TRBV29-1 and TRBJ2-7; TRBD1 might be the D (6 bases). Per the germline V gene, CDR1 is SQVTM and CDR2 is ANQGSEA. V shed 2 bases and J shed 9 bases, with 11 bases lying between them. The CDR3 covers 11 residues. This CDR3 is CSVERQGTQYF. The CDR3 DNA follows: TGCAGCGTTGAACGGCAGGGGACGCAGTACTTC.

CDR3: CASSLGTENQPQHF. The DNA of the CDR3 is TGTGCCAGCAGCTTAGGGACGGAGAATCAGCCCCAGCATTTT. The genes are TRBV7-8 and TRBJ1-5; D not certain. The CDR3 length is 14 residues. The germline V gene has CDR1 SGHVS and CDR2 FQNEAQ. V was shortened by 1 base and J by 4 bases, with 8 bases between the two germline ends.

The CDR3 here is CASSLYGTGGHQPQHF. In DNA, the CDR3 is TGTGCCAGCAGTTTATATGGGACAGGGGGTCATCAGCCCCAGCATTTT. The gene calls are TRBV27 and TRBJ1-5, with 11 bases lining up with TRBD1. Germline-derived CDR1 and CDR2 are MNHEY and SMNVEV (reference sequence). V lost 1 base, J lost 5 bases, and 4 bases stayed unmatched. This CDR3 spans 16 amino acids.

V is TRBV6-6 and J is TRBJ2-1; D may be TRBD2 (6 bases). Germline V gene data show CDR1 as MNHNY and CDR2 as SVGAGI (reference sequence). V lost 2 bases and J 1 base, leaving 9 bases between the germline ends. This CDR3 is 15 amino acids long. The CDR3 DNA reads TGTGCCAGCAGTTACGAAGCGGGTTCCTACAATGAGCAGTTCTTC. This gives the protein CASSYEAGSYNEQFF.

This clone was observed once. Written as DNA, the CDR3 is TGTGCCATCAGTGAAGTCCCGGCAGATGTGAACTATGGCTACACCTTC. Its translation: CAISEVPADVNYGYTF. The V call is TRBV10-3, the J call TRBJ1-2; no reliable D call. The CDR3 is 16 residues long. Germline V CDR1 and CDR2: ENHRY, SYGVKD. Between the trimmed V and J ends, which lost 3 bases and 2 bases, there was a span of 16 bases.